The clone carrying this T cell receptor beta chain was seen only a few times. TCRdb analysed the 5' RACE reads with MiXCR anew, one entry per CDR3 protein. The repertoire holds approximately 250,000 distinct CDR3 sequences, with 6.5% to 8% as singletons. The CDR3 contains 13 residues. V gave up 10 bases and J gave up 7 bases, with 17 bases separating them. Germline CDR1 MNHEY, CDR2 SVGEGT. The data stem from a study of identical twins. Healthy Caucasians supplied all donations. These data also formed part of another study, on T cells expressing NK-cell markers. Per that paper: Dominant NKG2C+ clonotypes accounted for roughly 1.0-7.5% of CD8+ T cells in about 6 donors. Whether expanded NKG2C-expressing T cell clones recognize HCMV is unknown.

The chain uses TRBV6-2 or TRBV6-3 and TRBJ1-5, with D uncertain. Input material: CD8+ T cells sorted from blood. The TCR comes from a woman between 18 and 30 years old in good health. The CDR3 sequence is CATSVGRSQPQHF. CDR3 nucleotides: TGTGCCACTTCGGTGGGTAGGAGCCAGCCCCAGCATTTT.